These 21 T cell receptor beta chains share one sample of origin, sequenced in a study of blood T cell repertoires in COVID-19. This table comes from immunoSEQ multiplex PCR, and its TCRdb copy is limited to in-frame clones, with some not included. In the table there are over 45,000 clones, approximately 80% of which are singletons. The sequenced sample consisted of peripheral blood. The receptors come from a man between 65 and 85 years old with acute or convalescent COVID-19.

This clone was counted between two and nine times. The chain is built from TRBV30 and TRBJ2-2, with a weak D call TRBD2 (6 bases). CDR1 and CDR2 from the germline V gene are GTSNPN and SVGIG (reference sequence). Trimming removed 2 bases at V and 7 bases at J, with 11 bases between. This CDR3 is built from 13 residues. CDR3 sequence reads: CAWSSEGIGELFF. The CDR3 nucleotides read TGTGCCTGGAGTTCGGAGGGGATCGGGGAGCTGTTTTTT.

The sample holds a few counts of this clone. This rearrangement joins TRBV19 to TRBJ2-2; possibly TRBD1 for D (5 bases). Between the trimmed V and J ends, which lost 3 bases and 4 bases, there was a span of 9 bases. Germline V gene lookup returns CDR1 LNHDA and CDR2 SQIVND (reference sequence). The length of the CDR3 is 14 residues. The DNA of the CDR3 is TGTGCCAGTAGTATCTACAGGATCACCGGGGAGCTGTTTTTT. It specifies CASSIYRITGELFF.

This chain links TRBV5-6 with TRBJ1-4; D is ambiguous. Germline V lookup: CDR1 SGHDT, CDR2 YYEEEE. This CDR3 has 14 amino acids. Trimming took off 3 bases at V and 0 bases at J, with 6 bases between the two ends. CDR3 region: CASSSDSTNEKLFF. The CDR3 DNA reads TGTGCCAGCAGCTCAGATTCAACTAATGAAAAACTGTTTTTT.

The J gene is TRBJ1-1, the V gene TRBV29-1, with TRBD1 identical over 7 bases. The CDR3 runs to 12 residues. In germline, CDR1 is SQVTM, CDR2 ANQGSEA. This CDR3 reads CSGGQVGTEAFF. Written as DNA, the CDR3 is TGCAGTGGCGGACAGGTCGGCACTGAAGCTTTCTTT.

This clone was seen more than once but under ten times. The J gene is TRBJ1-4, the V gene TRBV18; the match to TRBD1 covers 10 bases. Germline assignment: CDR1 KGHSH and CDR2 LQKENI. Losses at the gene ends were 4 bases for V and 8 bases for J; bases not matched to a gene: 4. This CDR3 has 14 amino acids. CDR3 residues: CASSLGTGDEKLFF. The DNA of the CDR3 is TGTGCCAGCTCACTCGGGACAGGGGACGAAAAACTGTTTTTT.

V and J are TRBV4-1 and TRBJ2-3, with 12 bases matching TRBD1. CDR3 size: 16 residues. The V gene's germline CDR1 is MGHRA and CDR2 YSYEKL. V shed 4 bases and J 2 bases; nucleotides not matched to a gene: 4. For the CDR3, the DNA is TGCGCCAGCAGCCGGACGGGACAGGGGGCCACAGATACGCAGTATTTT. Translating it yields CASSRTGQGATDTQYF.

This clone was observed a single time. The chain employs TRBV3-1 (or the pseudogene TRBV3-2) and TRBJ2-2; 7 nucleotides match TRBD1. Unmatched junction bases numbered 3, after V lost 5 bases and J lost 6 bases. Germline assignment: CDR1 LGHDT and CDR2 YNNKEL (reference sequence). The CDR3 consists of 13 residues. The CDR3, as DNA: TGTGCCAGCAGCATACAGGGGTCCGGGGAGCTGTTTTTT. Its translation: CASSIQGSGELFF.

The V and J genes are TRBV2 and TRBJ1-1, with D perhaps matching TRBD1 (6 bases). CDR1 SNHLY and CDR2 FYNNEI come from the germline V gene. Trimming left V 5 bases short and J 2 bases short, with 12 bases between. This CDR3 is 14 amino acids long. CDR3: CASSLHRDNTEAFF. For the CDR3, the DNA is TGTGCCAGCAGTCTTCACAGGGATAACACTGAAGCTTTCTTT.

The chain employs TRBV5-8 and TRBJ2-3; D is perhaps TRBD2 (6 bases). The CDR3 covers 17 residues. V gave up 2 bases and J gave up 4 bases, with 20 bases separating them. Germline V gene lookup returns CDR1 SGHTS and CDR2 YDEGEE. CDR3 sequence: CASSLGAGTAPPDTQYF. The CDR3 DNA sequence: TGTGCCAGCAGCTTAGGGGCCGGGACTGCCCCCCCAGATACGCAGTATTTT.

V usage is TRBV5-1 and J usage is TRBJ2-6; no clear D gene. This CDR3 is 15 amino acids long. V shed 4 bases and J shed 4 bases, with 12 bases lying between them. The germline V gene has CDR1 SGHRS and CDR2 YFSETQ. The CDR3 DNA sequence: TGCGCCAGCAGCGATCAAAACTCGGGGGCCAACGTCCTGACTTTC. Amino acid sequence: CASSDQNSGANVLTF.

This clone was found a few times. V gene TRBV7-2 combines with J gene TRBJ1-6; 8 bases line up with TRBD1. This CDR3 is built from 14 residues. The J segment lost 10 bases and the V segment lost 5 bases, leaving 7 bases of the junction unmatched. The germline gives CDR1 SGHTA, CDR2 FQGNSA. The CDR3 coding sequence is TGTGCCAGCAGCGACAGGGGCAGAGCCTCACCCCTCCACTTT. Amino acids: CASSDRGRASPLHF.

Written as DNA, the CDR3 is TGCGCCAGCAGCTGGGGACAGGCTAATGAAAAACTGTTTTTT. Its protein product is CASSWGQANEKLFF. J is TRBJ1-4 and V is TRBV5-1; TRBD1 matches at 8 bases. The CDR3 runs 14 residues. After removal of 3 bases from V and 3 bases from J, the junction contained 1 base not matched to a gene. Germline V gene lookup returns CDR1 SGHRS and CDR2 YFSETQ.

This chain links TRBV18 with TRBJ1-1; D is possibly TRBD1 (5 bases). The CDR3 covers 13 residues. Germline V lookup: CDR1 KGHSH, CDR2 LQKENI. V was cut by 3 bases and J by 3 bases, with 8 bases left in between. CDR3 coding DNA: TGTGCCAGCTCACCCAGGGATGACACTGAAGCTTTCTTT. Amino acid sequence: CASSPRDDTEAFF.

This clone occurred a few times. The chain carries TRBV12-5 and TRBJ2-7, with 9 bases lining up with TRBD1. Per germline, CDR1 LGHNT and CDR2 FRNRAP. The CDR3 has 14 residues. The trim removed 7 bases at V and 5 bases at J, leaving 9 bases unmatched. The CDR3 sequence: CASVPGTGSDEQYF. CDR3 bases: TGTGCTAGTGTGCCCGGGACAGGGTCTGACGAGCAGTACTTC.

The chain is built from TRBV29-1 and TRBJ2-1; D call uncertain. The CDR3 contains 13 residues. V was pared by 3 bases and J by 0 bases, with 6 bases between. The germline CDR1 and CDR2 sequences are SQVTM and ANQGSEA. CDR3 DNA sequence: TGCAGCGTTGACCTGAGCTCCTACAATGAGCAGTTCTTC. The encoded protein is CSVDLSSYNEQFF.

The J gene is TRBJ2-7, the V gene TRBV19; D possibly corresponds to TRBD1 (6 bases). V dropped 3 bases and J dropped 5 bases, with 11 bases sitting between them. Germline V gene data show CDR1 as LNHDA and CDR2 as SQIVND (reference sequence). The CDR3 loop spans 13 amino acids. The CDR3 spells CASSMQGSHEQYF. CDR3 nucleotides: TGTGCCAGTAGTATGCAGGGGAGCCACGAGCAGTACTTC.

The rearrangement joins TRBV13 to TRBJ2-2, with D possibly being TRBD1 (8 bases). Germline assignment: CDR1 PRHDT and CDR2 FYEKMQ (reference sequence). CDR3 length equals 18 residues. The germline V and J ends were trimmed by 2 bases and 6 bases, with 22 bases remaining between them. The CDR3 coding sequence is TGTGCCAGCAGCTTATCCGACAGGGGCGGTAGCGGGCCCGGGGAGCTGTTTTTT. The encoded protein is CASSLSDRGGSGPGELFF.

The rearrangement joins TRBV7-2 to TRBJ2-3; 8 bases fit TRBD2. Per the germline V gene, CDR1 is SGHTA and CDR2 is FQGNSA. Unmatched junction bases numbered 10, after V lost 5 bases and J lost 6 bases. The CDR3 sequence is 15 residues long. CDR3 protein: CASSPRGGAKDTQYF. The CDR3 DNA sequence: TGTGCCAGCAGCCCCCGGGGGGGCGCGAAGGATACGCAGTATTTT.

The chain joins TRBV18 to TRBJ1-3, with 9 bases aligning to TRBD1. V shed 0 bases and J 6 bases; nucleotides not matched to a gene: 3. The CDR3 runs 15 residues. The V gene's germline CDR1 is KGHSH and CDR2 LQKENI. The CDR3 coding sequence is TGTGCCAGCTCACCACCGGGACAGGGTGCAAACACCATATATTTT. The encoded protein is CASSPPGQGANTIYF. Variable domain in full (rest from reference TRBV18 and TRBJ1-3): NAGVMQNPRHLVRRRGQEARLRCSPMKGHSHVYWYRQLPEEGLKFMVYLQKENIIDESGMPKERFSAEFPKEGPSILRIQQVVRGDSAAYFCASSPPGQGANTIYFGEGSWLTVV.

The chain's CDR3 is CASSVGGDAYEQYF. The DNA for the CDR3 is TGTGCCAGTAGTGTCGGGGGAGACGCCTACGAGCAGTACTTC. The V and J genes are TRBV19 and TRBJ2-7; maybe TRBD2 (6 bases). This CDR3 is 14 amino acids long. The germline CDR1 and CDR2 sequences are LNHDA and SQIVND (reference sequence). The ends were cut back, 5 bases at V and 2 bases at J, with 13 bases in the middle.

J is TRBJ2-1 and V is TRBV29-1; no clear D. The CDR3 extends over 11 amino acids. The germline V gene has CDR1 SQVTM and CDR2 ANQGSEA. The V and J ends lost 4 bases and 10 bases respectively, with 11 bases between them. Here the CDR3 DNA reads TGCAGCGTTGGGGCCTTAAGCGAGCAGTTCTTC. Translated: CSVGALSEQFF.